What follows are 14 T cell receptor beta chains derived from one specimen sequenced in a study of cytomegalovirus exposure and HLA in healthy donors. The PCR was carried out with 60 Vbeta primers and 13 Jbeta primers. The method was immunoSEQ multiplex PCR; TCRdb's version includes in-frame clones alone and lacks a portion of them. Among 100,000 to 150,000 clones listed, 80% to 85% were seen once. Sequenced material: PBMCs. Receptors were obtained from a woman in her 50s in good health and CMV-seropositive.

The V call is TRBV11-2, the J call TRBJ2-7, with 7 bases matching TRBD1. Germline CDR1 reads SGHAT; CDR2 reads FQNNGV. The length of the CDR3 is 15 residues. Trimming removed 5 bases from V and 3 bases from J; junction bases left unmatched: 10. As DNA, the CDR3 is TGTGCCAGCAGCATGGGACAAGGGGGCTTCTACGAGCAGTACTTC. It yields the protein CASSMGQGGFYEQYF.

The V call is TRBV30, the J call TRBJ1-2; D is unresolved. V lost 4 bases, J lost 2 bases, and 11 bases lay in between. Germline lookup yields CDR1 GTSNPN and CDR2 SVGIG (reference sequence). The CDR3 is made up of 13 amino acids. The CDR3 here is CAWNAGNNYGYTF. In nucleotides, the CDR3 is TGTGCCTGGAACGCGGGGAACAACTATGGCTACACCTTC. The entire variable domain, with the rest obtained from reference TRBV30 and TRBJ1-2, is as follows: SQTIHQWPATLVQPVGSPLSLECTVEGTSNPNLYWYRQAAGRGLQLLFYSVGIGQISSEVPQNLSASRPQDRQFILSSKKLLLSDSGFYLCAWNAGNNYGYTFGSGTRLTVV.

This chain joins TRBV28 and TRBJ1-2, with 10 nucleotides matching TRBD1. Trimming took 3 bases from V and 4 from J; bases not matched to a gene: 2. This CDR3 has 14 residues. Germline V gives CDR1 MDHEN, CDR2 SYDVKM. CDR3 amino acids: CASSFGQGVYGYTF. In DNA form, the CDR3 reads TGTGCCAGCAGTTTCGGACAGGGGGTCTATGGCTACACCTTC.

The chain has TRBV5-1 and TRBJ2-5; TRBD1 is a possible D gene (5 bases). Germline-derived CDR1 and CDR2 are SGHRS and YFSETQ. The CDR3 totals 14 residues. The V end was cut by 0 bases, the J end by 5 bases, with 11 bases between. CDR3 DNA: TGCGCCAGCAGCTTGGCCAGGGCTAGGGAGACCCAGTACTTC. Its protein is CASSLARARETQYF. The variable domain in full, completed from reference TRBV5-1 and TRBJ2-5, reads KAGVTQTPRYLIKTRGQQVTLSCSPISGHRSVSWYQQTPGQGLQFLFEYFSETQRNKGNFPGRFSGRQFSNSRSEMNVSTLELGDSALYLCASSLARARETQYFGPGTRLLVL.

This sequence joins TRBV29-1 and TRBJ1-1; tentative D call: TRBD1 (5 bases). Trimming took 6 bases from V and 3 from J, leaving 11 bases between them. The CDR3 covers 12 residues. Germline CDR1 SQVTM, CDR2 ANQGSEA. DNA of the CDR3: TGCAGCGTAGCCCGGGGGGACACTGAAGCTTTCTTT. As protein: CSVARGDTEAFF.

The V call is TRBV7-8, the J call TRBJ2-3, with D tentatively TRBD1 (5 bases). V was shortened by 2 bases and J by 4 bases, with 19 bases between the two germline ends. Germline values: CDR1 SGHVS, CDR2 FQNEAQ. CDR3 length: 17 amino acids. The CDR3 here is CASSLNSRVKESDTQYF. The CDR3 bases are TGTGCCAGCAGCTTAAATAGCAGGGTCAAAGAGTCAGATACGCAGTATTTT.

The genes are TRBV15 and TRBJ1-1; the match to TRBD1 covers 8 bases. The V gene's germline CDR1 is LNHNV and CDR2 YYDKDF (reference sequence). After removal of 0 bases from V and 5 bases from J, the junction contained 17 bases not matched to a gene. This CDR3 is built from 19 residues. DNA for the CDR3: TGTGCCACCAGCAGAGACCCCCAGGGGGCCCTAGGGGGAGGGACTGAAGCTTTCTTT. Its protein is CATSRDPQGALGGGTEAFF.

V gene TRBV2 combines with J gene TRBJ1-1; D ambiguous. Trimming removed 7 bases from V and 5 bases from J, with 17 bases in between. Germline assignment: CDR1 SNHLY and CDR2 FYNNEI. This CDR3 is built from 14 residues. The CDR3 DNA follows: TGTGCCAGCACCTGGACTCCCCCCAGGACTGAAGCTTTCTTT. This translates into CASTWTPPRTEAFF.

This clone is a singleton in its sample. CDR3 nucleotides: TGTGCCAGCCGACGGACCCGGGGGTTCGGGGAGACCCAGTACTTC. This gives the protein CASRRTRGFGETQYF. The genes are TRBV6-5 and TRBJ2-5, with D maybe TRBD2 (6 bases). From germline, CDR1 is MNHEY and CDR2 SVGAGI. The germline V and J ends were trimmed by 8 bases and 5 bases, with 21 bases remaining between them. This CDR3 is built from 15 residues.

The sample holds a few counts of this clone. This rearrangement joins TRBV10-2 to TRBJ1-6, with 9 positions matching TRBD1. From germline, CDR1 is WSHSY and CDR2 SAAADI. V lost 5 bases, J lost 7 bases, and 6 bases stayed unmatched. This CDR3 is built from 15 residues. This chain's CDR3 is CASSSQGADNSPLHF. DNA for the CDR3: TGCGCCAGCAGTTCACAGGGGGCGGACAATTCACCCCTCCACTTT.

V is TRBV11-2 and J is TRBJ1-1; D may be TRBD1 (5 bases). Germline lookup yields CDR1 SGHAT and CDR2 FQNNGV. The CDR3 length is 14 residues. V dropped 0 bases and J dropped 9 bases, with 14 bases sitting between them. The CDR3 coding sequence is TGTGCCAGCAGCTTAGATCAAGTACAGGCCCAAGCTTTCTTT. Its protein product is CASSLDQVQAQAFF.

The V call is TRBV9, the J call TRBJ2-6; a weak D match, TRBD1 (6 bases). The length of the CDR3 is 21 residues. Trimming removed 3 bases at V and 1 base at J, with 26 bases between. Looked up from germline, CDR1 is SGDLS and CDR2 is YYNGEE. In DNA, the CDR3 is TGTGCCAGCAGCGGAGAGGGCACAGGGTACAGGGCTATTTCTGGGGCCAACGTCCTGACTTTC. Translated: CASSGEGTGYRAISGANVLTF.

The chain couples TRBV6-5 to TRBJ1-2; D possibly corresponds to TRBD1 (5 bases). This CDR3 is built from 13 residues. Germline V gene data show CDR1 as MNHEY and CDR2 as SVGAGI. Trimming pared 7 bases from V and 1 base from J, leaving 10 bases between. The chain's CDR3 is CASTQGLNYGYTF. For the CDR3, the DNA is TGTGCCAGCACCCAGGGACTTAACTATGGCTACACCTTC.

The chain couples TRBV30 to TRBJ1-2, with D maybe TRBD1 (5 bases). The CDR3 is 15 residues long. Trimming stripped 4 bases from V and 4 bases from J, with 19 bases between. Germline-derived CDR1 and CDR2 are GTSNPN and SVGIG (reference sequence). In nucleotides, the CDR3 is TGTGCCTGGAACTCCCGAGGGCCGGGGGTCTATGGCTACACCTTC. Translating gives CAWNSRGPGVYGYTF.